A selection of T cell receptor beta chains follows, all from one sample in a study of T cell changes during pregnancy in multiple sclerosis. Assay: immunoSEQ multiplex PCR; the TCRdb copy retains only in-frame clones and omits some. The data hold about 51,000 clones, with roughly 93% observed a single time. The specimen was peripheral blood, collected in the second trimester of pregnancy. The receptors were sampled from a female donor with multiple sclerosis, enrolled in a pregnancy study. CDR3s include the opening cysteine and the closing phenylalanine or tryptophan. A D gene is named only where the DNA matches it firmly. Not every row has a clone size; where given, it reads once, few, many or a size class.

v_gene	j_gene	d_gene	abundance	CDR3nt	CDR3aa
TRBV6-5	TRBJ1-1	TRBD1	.	TGTGCCAGCAGTAAGACAGGGGGTGGCACTGAAGCTTTCTTT	CASSKTGGGTEAFF
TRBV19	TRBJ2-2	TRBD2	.	TGTGCCAGTACGGGACTAGCGGGGAACACCGGGGAGCTGTTTTTT	CASTGLAGNTGELFF
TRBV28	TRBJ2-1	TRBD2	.	TGTGCCAGCAGTTACACTATAGCGGGAAATGAGCAGTTCTTC	CASSYTIAGNEQFF
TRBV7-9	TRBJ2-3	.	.	TGTGCCAGCAGCTTATTACTGCTTTCCACAGATACGCAGTATTTT	CASSLLLLSTDTQYF
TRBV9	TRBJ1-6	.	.	TGTGCCAGCAGCGTAGGGATTTCGACTTCTCGGAATAATTCACCCCTCCACTTT	CASSVGISTSRNNSPLHF
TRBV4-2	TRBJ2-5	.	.	TGTGCCAGCAGCCAAGATGACAACTCAGGGTGGACCCAGTACTTC	CASSQDDNSGWTQYF
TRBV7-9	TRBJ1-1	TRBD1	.	TGTGCCAGCAGCTTAGGACAGGGCCTTGAAGCTTTCTTT	CASSLGQGLEAFF
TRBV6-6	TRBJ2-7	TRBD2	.	TGTGCCAGCAGTTACTCGAAGGGACTAGGATCCAACGAGCAGTACTTC	CASSYSKGLGSNEQYF
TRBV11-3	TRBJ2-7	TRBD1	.	TGTGCCAGCACCGCGGTCGGGACAGGGCGTCCCTACGAGCAGTACTTC	CASTAVGTGRPYEQYF
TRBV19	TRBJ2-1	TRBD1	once	TGTGCCAGTAGTTTAACAGGGGGCAATGAGCAGTTCTTC	CASSLTGGNEQFF
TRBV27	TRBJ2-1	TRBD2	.	TGTGCCAGCAACTACTTAGCGGGAAGCTCGAATGAGCAGTTCTTC	CASNYLAGSSNEQFF